Listed here are 3 T cell receptor beta chains from one sample, sequenced in a study of T cell repertoires in cytomegalovirus infection. Their antigens remain unidentified. TCRdb re-called the reads through MiXCR, storing one row per CDR3 protein. Among about 700,000 distinct CDR3 sequences listed, roughly 33% were seen once. The input for sequencing was cultured PBMCs, taken from culture after CMV antigen stimulation. The receptors come from a human donor in good health (CMV status not recorded). Some clones in this sample may be carry-over from other donors' samples.

The CDR3: CSGGGGREDTQYF. CDR3 bases: TGCAGTGGGGGTGGGGGGCGCGAAGATACGCAGTATTTT. V usage is TRBV20-1 and J usage is TRBJ2-3; D is possibly TRBD1 or TRBD2 (6 bases each). This CDR3 has 13 residues. Germline assignment: CDR1 DFQATT and CDR2 SNEGSKA (reference sequence). V shed 7 bases and J shed 5 bases, with 16 bases lying between them.

This clonotype appeared a single time. The genes are TRBV28 and TRBJ2-1; D is undetermined. CDR3 length: 12 residues. In germline, CDR1 is MDHEN, CDR2 SYDVKM. V lost 7 bases to trimming and J lost 6 bases, with 10 bases between them. The CDR3 reads CASTQTPNEQFF. In nucleotides, the CDR3 is TGTGCCAGCACCCAAACACCCAATGAGCAGTTCTTC.

V usage is TRBV4-3 and J usage is TRBJ2-5; weak D call: TRBD1 (6 bases). CDR3 length: 16 residues. V lost 1 base and J lost 1, with 13 bases in between. Germline V CDR1 and CDR2: LGHNA, YSLEER. The CDR3 sequence: CASSQGRGGRQETQYF. The DNA for the CDR3 is TGCGCCAGCAGCCAAGGGAGAGGGGGACGCCAAGAGACCCAGTACTTC.